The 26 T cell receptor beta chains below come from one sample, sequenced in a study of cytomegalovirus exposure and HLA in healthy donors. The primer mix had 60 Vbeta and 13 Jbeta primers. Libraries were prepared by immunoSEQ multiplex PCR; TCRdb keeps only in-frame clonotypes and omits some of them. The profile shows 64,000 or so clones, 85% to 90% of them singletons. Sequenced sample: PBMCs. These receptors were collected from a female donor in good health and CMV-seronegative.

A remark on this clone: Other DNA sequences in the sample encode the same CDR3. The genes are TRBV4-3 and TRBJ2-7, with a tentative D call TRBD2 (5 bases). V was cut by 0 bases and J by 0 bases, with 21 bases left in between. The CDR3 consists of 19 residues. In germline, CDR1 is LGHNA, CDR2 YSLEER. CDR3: CASSQDHLGGGPFSYEQYF. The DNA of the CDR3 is TGCGCCAGCAGCCAAGACCATCTGGGCGGCGGGCCATTCTCCTACGAGCAGTACTTC.

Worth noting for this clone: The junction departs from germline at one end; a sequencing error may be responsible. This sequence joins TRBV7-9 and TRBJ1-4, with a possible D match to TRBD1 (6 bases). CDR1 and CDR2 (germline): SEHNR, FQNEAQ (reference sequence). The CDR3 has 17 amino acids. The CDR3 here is CSSSLGVTGTSDEKLFF. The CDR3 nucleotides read TGTTCCAGCAGCTTAGGTGTGACAGGAACTTCGGATGAAAAACTGTTTTTT.

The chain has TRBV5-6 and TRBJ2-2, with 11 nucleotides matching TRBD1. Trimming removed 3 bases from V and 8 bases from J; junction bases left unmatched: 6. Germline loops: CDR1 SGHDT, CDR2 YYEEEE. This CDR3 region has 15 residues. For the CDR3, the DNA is TGTGCCAGCAGCTGGGCCGGGACAGGGGGAGGGGAGCTGTTTTTT. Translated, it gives CASSWAGTGGGELFF. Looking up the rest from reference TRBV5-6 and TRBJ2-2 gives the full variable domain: DAGVTQSPTHLIKTRGQQVTLRCSPKSGHDTVSWYQQALGQGPQFIFQYYEEEERQRGNFPDRFSGHQFPNYSSELNVNALLLGDSALYLCASSWAGTGGGELFFGEGSRLTVL.

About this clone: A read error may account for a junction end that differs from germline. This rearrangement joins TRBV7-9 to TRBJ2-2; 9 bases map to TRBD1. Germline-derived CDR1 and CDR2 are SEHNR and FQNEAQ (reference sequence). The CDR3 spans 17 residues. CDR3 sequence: CSSSKTGGAFVTGELFF. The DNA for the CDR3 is TGTTCCAGCAGCAAAACAGGGGGCGCGTTTGTCACCGGGGAGCTGTTTTTT. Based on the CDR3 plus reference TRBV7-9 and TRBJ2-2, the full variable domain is DTGVSQNPRHKITKRGQNVTFRCDPISEHNRLYWYRQTLGQGPEFLTYFQNEAQLEKSRLLSDRFSAERPKGSFSTLEIQRTEQGDSAMYLCSSSKTGGAFVTGELFFGEGSRLTVL.

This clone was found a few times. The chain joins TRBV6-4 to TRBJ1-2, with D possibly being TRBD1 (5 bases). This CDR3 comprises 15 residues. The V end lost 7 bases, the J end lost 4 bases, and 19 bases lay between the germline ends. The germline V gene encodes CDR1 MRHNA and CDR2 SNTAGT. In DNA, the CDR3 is TGTGCCAGCACCTCGAACCGACAGCAAGTCTATGGCTACACCTTC. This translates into CASTSNRQQVYGYTF.

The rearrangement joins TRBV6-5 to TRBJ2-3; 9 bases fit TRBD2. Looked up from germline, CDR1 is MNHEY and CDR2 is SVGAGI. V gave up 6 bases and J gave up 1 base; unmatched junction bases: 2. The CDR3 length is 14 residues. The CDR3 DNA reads TGTGCCAGCAGCTGGACTAGCGGCACAGATACGCAGTATTTT. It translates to CASSWTSGTDTQYF.

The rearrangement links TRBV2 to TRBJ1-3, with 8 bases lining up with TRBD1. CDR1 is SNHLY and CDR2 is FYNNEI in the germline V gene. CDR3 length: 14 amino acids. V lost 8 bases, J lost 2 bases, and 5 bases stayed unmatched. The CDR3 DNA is TGTGCCAGCCAAGTGGACAGGGCTGGAAACACCATATATTTT. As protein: CASQVDRAGNTIYF.

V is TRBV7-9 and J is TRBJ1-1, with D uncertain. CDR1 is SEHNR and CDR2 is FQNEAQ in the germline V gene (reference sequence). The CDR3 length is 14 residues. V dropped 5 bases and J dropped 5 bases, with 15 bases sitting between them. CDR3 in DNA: TGTGCCAGCAGCCCTCCTACACGGGGAACTGAAGCTTTCTTT. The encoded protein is CASSPPTRGTEAFF.

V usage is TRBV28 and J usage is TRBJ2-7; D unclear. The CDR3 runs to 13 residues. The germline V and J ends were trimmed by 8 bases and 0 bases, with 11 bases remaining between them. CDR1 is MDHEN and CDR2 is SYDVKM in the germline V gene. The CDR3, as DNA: TGTGCCAGCTGTTCCGGTAGCTCCTACGAGCAGTACTTC. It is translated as CASCSGSSYEQYF. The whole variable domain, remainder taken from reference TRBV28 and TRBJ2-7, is DVKVTQSSRYLVKRTGEKVFLECVQDMDHENMFWYRQDPGLGLRLIYFSYDVKMKEKGDIPEGYSVSREKKERFSLILESASTNQTSMYLCASCSGSSYEQYFGPGTRLTVT.

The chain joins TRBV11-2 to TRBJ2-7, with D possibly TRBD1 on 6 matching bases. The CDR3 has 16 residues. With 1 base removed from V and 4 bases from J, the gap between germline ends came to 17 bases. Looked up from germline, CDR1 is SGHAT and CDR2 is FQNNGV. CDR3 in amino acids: CASSLAPGELGYEQYF. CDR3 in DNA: TGTGCCAGCAGCTTAGCCCCAGGGGAACTCGGATACGAGCAGTACTTC. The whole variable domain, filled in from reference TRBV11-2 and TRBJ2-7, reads EAGVAQSPRYKIIEKRQSVAFWCNPISGHATLYWYQQILGQGPKLLIQFQNNGVVDDSQLPKDRFSAERLKGVDSTLKIQPAKLEDSAVYLCASSLAPGELGYEQYFGPGTRLTVT.

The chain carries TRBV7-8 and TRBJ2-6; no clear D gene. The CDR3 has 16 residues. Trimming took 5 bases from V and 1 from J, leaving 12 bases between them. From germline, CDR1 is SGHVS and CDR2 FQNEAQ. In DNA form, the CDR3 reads TGTGCCAGCAGCCCGCGGCCAGCATCTGGGGCCAACGTCCTGACTTTC. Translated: CASSPRPASGANVLTF.

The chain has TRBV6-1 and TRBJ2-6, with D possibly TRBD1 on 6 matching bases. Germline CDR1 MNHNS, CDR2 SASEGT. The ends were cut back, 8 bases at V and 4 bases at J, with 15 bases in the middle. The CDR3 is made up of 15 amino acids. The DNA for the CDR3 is TGTGCCAGCCGGGTTCAGGACAGCGGGGCCAACGTCCTGACTTTC. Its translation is CASRVQDSGANVLTF.

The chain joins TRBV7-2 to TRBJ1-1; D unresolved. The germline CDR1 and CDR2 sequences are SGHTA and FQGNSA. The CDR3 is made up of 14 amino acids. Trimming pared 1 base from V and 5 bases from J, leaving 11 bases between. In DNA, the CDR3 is TGTGCCAGCAGCTTAGTCACTCGGGGTACTGAAGCTTTCTTT. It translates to CASSLVTRGTEAFF.

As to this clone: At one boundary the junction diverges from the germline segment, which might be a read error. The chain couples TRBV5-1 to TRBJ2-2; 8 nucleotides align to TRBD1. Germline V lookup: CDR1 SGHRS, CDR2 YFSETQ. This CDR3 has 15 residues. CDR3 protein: CASSSRQGNSGELFF. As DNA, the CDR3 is TGCGCCAGCAGCTCCCGACAGGGGAACTCCGGGGAGCTGTTTTTT.

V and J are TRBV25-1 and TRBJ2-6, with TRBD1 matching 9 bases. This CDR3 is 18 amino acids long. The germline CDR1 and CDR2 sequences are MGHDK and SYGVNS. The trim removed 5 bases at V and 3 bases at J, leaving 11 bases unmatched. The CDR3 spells CASSKTTGGVFGANVLTF. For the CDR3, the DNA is TGTGCCAGCAGTAAGACTACAGGGGGCGTTTTTGGGGCCAACGTCCTGACTTTC. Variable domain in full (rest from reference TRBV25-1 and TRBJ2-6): EADIYQTPRYLVIGTGKKITLECSQTMGHDKMYWYQQDPGMELHLIHYSYGVNSTEKGDLSSESTVSRIRTEHFPLTLESARPSHTSQYLCASSKTTGGVFGANVLTFGAGSRLTVL.

CDR3 nucleotide sequence: TGCGCCAGCAGCTTTGGTCAGGGTGGGGGCGGTGAGCAGTTCTTC. Translating gives CASSFGQGGGGEQFF. This rearrangement joins TRBV5-1 to TRBJ2-1, with D possibly being TRBD1 (6 bases). Trimming took off 2 bases at V and 9 bases at J, with 18 bases between the two ends. The length of the CDR3 is 15 residues. From germline, CDR1 is SGHRS and CDR2 YFSETQ.

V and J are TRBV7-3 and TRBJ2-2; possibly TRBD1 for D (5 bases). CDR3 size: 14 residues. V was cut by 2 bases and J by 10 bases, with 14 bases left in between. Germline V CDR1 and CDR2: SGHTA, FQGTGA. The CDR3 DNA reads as TGTGCCAGCAGCTTACTTCAGGGTTCTTCGGAGCTGTTTTTT. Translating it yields CASSLLQGSSELFF.

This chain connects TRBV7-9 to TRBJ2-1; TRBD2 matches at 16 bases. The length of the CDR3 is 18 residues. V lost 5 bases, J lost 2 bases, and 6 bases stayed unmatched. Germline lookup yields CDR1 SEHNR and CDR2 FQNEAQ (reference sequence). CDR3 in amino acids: CASSPGLAGGLTYNEQFF. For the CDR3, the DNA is TGTGCCAGCAGCCCGGGACTAGCGGGAGGGCTGACCTACAATGAGCAGTTCTTC.

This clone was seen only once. The CDR3 sequence: CASSLGRTVNSPLHF. As DNA, the CDR3 is TGTGCCAGCAGCTTAGGTCGGACAGTTAATTCACCCCTCCACTTT. This rearrangement joins TRBV11-2 to TRBJ1-6; a weak D match, TRBD1 (6 bases). Trimming cost V 1 base and J 6 bases, with 10 bases left between them. CDR1 is SGHAT, CDR2 FQNNGV, per germline. There are 15 residues in the CDR3. The whole variable domain, filled in from reference TRBV11-2 and TRBJ1-6, reads EAGVAQSPRYKIIEKRQSVAFWCNPISGHATLYWYQQILGQGPKLLIQFQNNGVVDDSQLPKDRFSAERLKGVDSTLKIQPAKLEDSAVYLCASSLGRTVNSPLHFGNGTRLTVT.

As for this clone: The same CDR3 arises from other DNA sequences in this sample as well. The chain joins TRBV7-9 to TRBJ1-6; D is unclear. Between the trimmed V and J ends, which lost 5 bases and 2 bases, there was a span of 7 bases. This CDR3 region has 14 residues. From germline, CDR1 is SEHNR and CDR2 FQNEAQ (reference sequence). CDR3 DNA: TGTGCCAGCAGCCCGAGGGCCTATAATTCACCCCTCCACTTT. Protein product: CASSPRAYNSPLHF.

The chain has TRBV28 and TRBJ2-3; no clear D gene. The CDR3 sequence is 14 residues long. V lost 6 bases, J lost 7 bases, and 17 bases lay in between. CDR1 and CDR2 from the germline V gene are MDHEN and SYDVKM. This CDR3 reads CASSPTPLRYTQYF. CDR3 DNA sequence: TGTGCCAGCAGCCCGACTCCTTTGAGGTATACGCAGTATTTT.

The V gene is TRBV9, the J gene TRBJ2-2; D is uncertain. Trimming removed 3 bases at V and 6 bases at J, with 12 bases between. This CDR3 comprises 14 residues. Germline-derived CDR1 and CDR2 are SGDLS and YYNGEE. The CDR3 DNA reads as TGTGCCAGCAGCGCCGATGCTGGGCCCGGGGAGCTGTTTTTT. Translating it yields CASSADAGPGELFF.

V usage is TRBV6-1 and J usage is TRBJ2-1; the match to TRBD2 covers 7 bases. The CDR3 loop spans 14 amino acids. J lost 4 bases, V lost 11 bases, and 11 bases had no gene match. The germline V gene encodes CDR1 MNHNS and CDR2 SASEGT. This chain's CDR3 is CAPWGEGRYNEQFF. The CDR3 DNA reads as TGTGCCCCCTGGGGGGAGGGCCGGTACAATGAGCAGTTCTTC.

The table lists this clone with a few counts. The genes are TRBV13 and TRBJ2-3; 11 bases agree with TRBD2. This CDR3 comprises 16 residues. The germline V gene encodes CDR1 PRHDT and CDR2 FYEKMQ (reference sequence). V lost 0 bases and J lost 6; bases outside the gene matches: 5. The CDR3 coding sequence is TGTGCCAGCAGCTTAGGTACTAGCGGGAGCCCGGATACGCAGTATTTT. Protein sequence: CASSLGTSGSPDTQYF.

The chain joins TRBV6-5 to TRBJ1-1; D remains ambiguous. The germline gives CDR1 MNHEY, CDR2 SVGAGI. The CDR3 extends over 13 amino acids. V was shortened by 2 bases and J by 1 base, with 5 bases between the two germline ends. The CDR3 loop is CASSYGRNTEAFF. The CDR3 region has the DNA TGTGCCAGCAGTTACGGGCGGAACACTGAAGCTTTCTTT.

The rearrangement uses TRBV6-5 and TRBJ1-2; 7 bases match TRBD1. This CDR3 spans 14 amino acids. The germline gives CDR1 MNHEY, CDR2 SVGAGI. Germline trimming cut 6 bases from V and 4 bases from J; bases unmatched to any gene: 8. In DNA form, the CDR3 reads TGTGCCAGCAGACGACAGGGAATGAGCTATGGCTACACCTTC. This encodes CASRRQGMSYGYTF.